This T cell receptor (beta chain) was identified in a study of blood T cells in healthy people across ages. Study-level points and caveats: More naive CD4+ cells and higher diversity were found in long-lived than in aged donors.

With regard to this clonotype: As yet, its antigen is unknown.

Using a J-beta primer mix together with a sample-barcoded 5' primer, a second PCR was run for roughly 6 to 11 cycles. Template switching added a 12-random-nucleotide identifier to every cDNA molecule. At least 2.5 million CDR3-containing paired-end reads were obtained per sample. Each CDR3 protein gets one entry after TCRdb re-called the 5' RACE reads with MiXCR. The sample consists of about 800,000 distinct CDR3 sequences, 25% of them appearing once. The authors extracted at least 6 micrograms of total RNA per sample. This CDR3 comprises 15 residues. Per the germline V gene, CDR1 is MNHEY and CDR2 is SVGEGT. Trimming removed 8 bases at V and 7 bases at J, with 23 bases between. This sample was also put to use in a study of T cells of mothers and their children.

The V and J genes are TRBV6-2 or TRBV6-3 and TRBJ2-5, with D perhaps matching TRBD1 (5 bases). The TCR comes from a boy aged 5 to 17 in good health. The sample was blood. The CDR3 DNA follows: TGTGCCAGCGGCCTAGGGGCACAGCTGGAGTTGACCCAGTACTTC. Its protein product is CASGLGAQLELTQYF.